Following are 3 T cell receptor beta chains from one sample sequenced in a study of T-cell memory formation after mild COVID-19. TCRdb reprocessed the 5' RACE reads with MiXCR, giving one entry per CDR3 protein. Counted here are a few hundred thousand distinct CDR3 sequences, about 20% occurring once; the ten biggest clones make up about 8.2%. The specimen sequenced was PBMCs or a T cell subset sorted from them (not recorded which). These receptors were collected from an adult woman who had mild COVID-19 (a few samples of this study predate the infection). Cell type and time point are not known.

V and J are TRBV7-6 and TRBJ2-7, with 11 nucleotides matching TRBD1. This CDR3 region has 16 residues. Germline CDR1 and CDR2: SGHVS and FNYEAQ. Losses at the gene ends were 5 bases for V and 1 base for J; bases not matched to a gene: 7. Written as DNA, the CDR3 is TGTGCCAGCAGCCCTTACGGGACAGGGGGTTCCTACGAGCAGTACTTC. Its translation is CASSPYGTGGSYEQYF.

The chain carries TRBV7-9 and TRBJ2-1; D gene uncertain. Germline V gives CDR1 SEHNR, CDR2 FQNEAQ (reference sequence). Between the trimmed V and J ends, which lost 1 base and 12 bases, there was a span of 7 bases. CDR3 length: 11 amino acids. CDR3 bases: TGTGCCAGCAGCTTAGAAGGGCTGCAGTTCTTC. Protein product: CASSLEGLQFF.

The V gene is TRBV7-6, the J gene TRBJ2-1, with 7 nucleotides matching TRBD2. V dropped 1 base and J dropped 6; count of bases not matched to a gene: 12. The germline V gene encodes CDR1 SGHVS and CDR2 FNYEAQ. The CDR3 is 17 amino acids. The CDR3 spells CASSLGPTSAEINEQFF. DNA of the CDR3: TGTGCCAGCAGCTTAGGTCCCACTAGCGCAGAAATCAATGAGCAGTTCTTC. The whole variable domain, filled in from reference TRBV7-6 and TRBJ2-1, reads GAGVSQSPRYKVTKRGQDVALRCDPISGHVSLYWYRQALGQGPEFLTYFNYEAQQDKSGLPNDRFSAERPEGSISTLTIQRTEQRDSAMYRCASSLGPTSAEINEQFFGPGTRLTVL.